The 22 T cell receptor beta chains below all came from one sample that was sequenced in a study of CD8 T cells in ankylosing spondylitis (dated by TCRdb to 2016 to 2017). Libraries were constructed by 5' RACE. Sequencer: Illumina HiSeq 2500. Using fastp at Q25 and MiXCR, TCRdb reprocessed the public reads and kept productive beta chains. Every entry covers one CDR3 protein and lists the most common genes and DNA from its rows. Recorded for this sample are around 430,000 distinct CDR3 sequences; about a sixth of them occurred a single time. The ten largest clonotypes hold over 0.9% of the sample. Their cognate antigens are unknown. What the work shows at the level of the full study, not this receptor alone: A TCR beta motif made up of several highly homologous amino acid variants appeared to be characteristic of blood from ankylosing spondylitis patients.

Sequenced material: blood, either unsorted or a sorted T cell fraction (not recorded which). These receptors all stem from a male donor with ankylosing spondylitis.

This clonotype has a count of ten or more. The chain uses TRBV25-1 and TRBJ2-2, with D perhaps matching TRBD1 (5 bases). The CDR3 sequence is 15 residues long. CDR1 is MGHDK, CDR2 SYGVNS, per germline. V was cut by 3 bases and J by 3 bases, with 11 bases left in between. CDR3 region: CASSDSQGHTGELFF. CDR3 DNA: TGTGCCAGCAGTGATAGTCAGGGCCACACCGGGGAGCTGTTTTTT.

V is TRBV6-5 and J is TRBJ2-5, with a possible D match to TRBD1 (6 bases). This CDR3 has 11 residues. The V end was cut by 8 bases, the J end by 7 bases, with 11 bases between. Germline CDR1 MNHEY, CDR2 SVGAGI. The CDR3 sequence: CASYQGGTQYF. The DNA of the CDR3 is TGTGCCAGCTACCAAGGGGGGACCCAGTACTTC.

This clonotype was seen more than once but under ten times. The chain employs TRBV5-1 and TRBJ2-5, with 10 bases matching TRBD2. CDR1 and CDR2 from the germline V gene are SGHRS and YFSETQ. The CDR3 extends over 16 amino acids. V was pared by 0 bases and J by 1 base, with 3 bases of the junction left unmatched. The CDR3 DNA is TGCGCCAGCAGCTTGGTACCTAGCGGGGGCCAAGAGACCCAGTACTTC. Amino acids: CASSLVPSGGQETQYF.

This clonotype was found a few times. In DNA form, the CDR3 reads TGTGCCAGCAGCCCCCGTTGGACCACCGGGGGGCAGTACTTC. It encodes CASSPRWTTGGQYF. This rearrangement joins TRBV11-2 to TRBJ2-7, with D perhaps matching TRBD2 (6 bases). This CDR3 is built from 14 residues. Germline-derived CDR1 and CDR2 are SGHAT and FQNNGV. The ends were cut back, 5 bases at V and 9 bases at J, with 20 bases in the middle.

The chain uses TRBV6-2 or TRBV6-3 and TRBJ1-5, with TRBD1 identical over 7 bases. In germline, CDR1 is MNHEY, CDR2 SVGEGT. The length of the CDR3 is 15 residues. J lost 4 bases, V lost 5 bases, and 8 bases had no gene match. CDR3 sequence: CASSRGQAPNQPQHF. Here the CDR3 DNA reads TGTGCCAGCAGTCGTGGACAGGCTCCAAATCAGCCCCAGCATTTT.

This chain uses TRBV15 with TRBJ1-2; 9 bases match TRBD1. The germline V gene encodes CDR1 LNHNV and CDR2 YYDKDF (reference sequence). The V and J ends lost 4 bases and 8 bases, in that order; junction bases with no gene match: 8. The CDR3 extends over 14 amino acids. The CDR3 loop is CATSKRDRDSGYTF. CDR3 nucleotide sequence: TGTGCCACCAGCAAAAGGGACAGGGATTCAGGCTACACCTTC.

This clonotype was picked up many times. This chain joins TRBV4-1 and TRBJ2-2, with D possibly matching TRBD1 (6 bases). The CDR3 is made up of 17 amino acids. Germline V gene sequence: CDR1 MGHRA, CDR2 YSYEKL. V was pared by 4 bases and J by 1 base, with 16 bases between. The CDR3, as DNA: TGCGCCAGCAGCCCTCAGGGGCCCTTTGGGAACACCGGGGAGCTGTTTTTT. Protein sequence: CASSPQGPFGNTGELFF.

The CDR3 nucleotides are TGCAGTGCTAGAGGGCTTAGGGGGAGGGGCACAGATACGCAGTATTTT. This translates into CSARGLRGRGTDTQYF. This chain uses TRBV20-1 with TRBJ2-3; D is perhaps TRBD2 (7 bases). CDR1 and CDR2 (germline): DFQATT, SNEGSKA (reference sequence). The CDR3 loop spans 16 amino acids. Trimming took off 1 base at V and 1 base at J, with 15 bases between the two ends.

This clonotype came up once. This chain connects TRBV2 to TRBJ2-2; D call uncertain. The CDR3 consists of 14 residues. Germline-derived CDR1 and CDR2 are SNHLY and FYNNEI. V lost 5 bases, J lost 8 bases, and 15 bases lay in between. In DNA, the CDR3 is TGTGCCAGCAGTATACAGAATCTAAAGGGGGAGCTGTTTTTT. Encoded protein: CASSIQNLKGELFF.

This clonotype came up a few times. CDR3 in DNA: TGTGCCAGCAGCTTAACCCACAGCTCCTACGAGCAGTACTTC. Translation gives CASSLTHSSYEQYF. The chain uses TRBV7-3 and TRBJ2-7, with unresolved D. This CDR3 has 14 amino acids. The ends were cut back, 0 bases at V and 0 bases at J, with 6 bases in the middle. The germline V gene encodes CDR1 SGHTA and CDR2 FQGTGA.

The table lists this clonotype with a few counts. The chain links TRBV20-1 to TRBJ2-3; 7 bases are shared with TRBD2. V shed 5 bases and J 7 bases; nucleotides not matched to a gene: 15. CDR1 is DFQATT and CDR2 is SNEGSKA in the germline V gene (reference sequence). CDR3 length: 15 residues. The CDR3 coding sequence is TGCAGTGCTCAGAGATCGGGACGGGGGGTAAATACGCAGTATTTT. It specifies CSAQRSGRGVNTQYF.

Only a few counts were recorded for this clonotype. The chain couples TRBV6-1 to TRBJ1-2; 7 nucleotides agree with TRBD1. After removal of 4 bases from V and 2 bases from J, the junction contained 7 bases not matched to a gene. CDR3 length: 15 amino acids. Germline CDR1 is MNHNS and CDR2 is SASEGT. As DNA, the CDR3 is TGTGCCAGCAGTGGGGCCGGGACAGTCAACTATGGCTACACCTTC. Its protein is CASSGAGTVNYGYTF.

The chain links TRBV18 to TRBJ2-2, with a possible D match to TRBD1 (5 bases). Trimming left V 5 bases short and J 1 base short, with 11 bases between. Germline V gene lookup returns CDR1 KGHSH and CDR2 LQKENI. The CDR3 consists of 15 residues. This CDR3 reads CASSTETGNTGELFF. In DNA form, the CDR3 reads TGTGCCAGCTCAACGGAAACAGGGAACACCGGGGAGCTGTTTTTT.

The chain joins TRBV6-2 or TRBV6-3 to TRBJ2-1, with 9 bases lining up with TRBD1. With V trimmed by 6 bases and J by 5 bases, 2 bases remained unmatched. Germline assignment: CDR1 MNHEY and CDR2 SVGEGT. The CDR3 has 13 amino acids. The CDR3 nucleotides are TGTGCCAGCAGGACAGGGGGTAACAATGAGCAGTTCTTC. It codes for CASRTGGNNEQFF.

The chain links TRBV5-1 to TRBJ2-1; 8 bases map to TRBD2. The trim removed 4 bases at V and 7 bases at J, leaving 4 bases unmatched. Germline CDR1 SGHRS, CDR2 YFSETQ. The CDR3 consists of 13 residues. CDR3 loop: CASSRGGENEQFF. CDR3 in DNA: TGCGCCAGCAGCCGGGGGGGGGAGAATGAGCAGTTCTTC. Full variable domain (remainder filled in from reference TRBV5-1 and TRBJ2-1): KAGVTQTPRYLIKTRGQQVTLSCSPISGHRSVSWYQQTPGQGLQFLFEYFSETQRNKGNFPGRFSGRQFSNSRSEMNVSTLELGDSALYLCASSRGGENEQFFGPGTRLTVL.

This clonotype was counted at least ten times. The chain uses TRBV12-3 or TRBV12-4 and TRBJ2-1, with D possibly being TRBD1 or TRBD2 (5 bases each). Trimming pared 8 bases from V and 0 bases from J, leaving 11 bases between. The CDR3 runs 14 residues. CDR3 DNA: TGTGCCAGCCTAGCTGACAGCTCCTACAATGAGCAGTTCTTC. This codes for CASLADSSYNEQFF.

The chain recombines TRBV6-2 or TRBV6-3 with TRBJ2-5; the match to TRBD2 covers 11 bases. The germline V gene encodes CDR1 MNHEY and CDR2 SVGEGT. This CDR3 is built from 15 residues. V dropped 2 bases and J dropped 4; count of bases not matched to a gene: 3. The CDR3 sequence is CASSYKTSGIETQYF. The CDR3 coding sequence is TGTGCCAGCAGTTACAAGACTAGCGGGATAGAGACCCAGTACTTC.

The V gene is TRBV20-1, the J gene TRBJ2-7; the D is unclear. CDR3 length: 15 residues. In germline, CDR1 is DFQATT, CDR2 SNEGSKA (reference sequence). The germline V and J ends were trimmed by 0 bases and 2 bases, with 14 bases remaining between them. CDR3 DNA sequence: TGCAGTGCTAGAGACCCGACCCTCGACACCTACGAGCAGTACTTC. As protein: CSARDPTLDTYEQYF.

In its sample, this clonotype was seen a few times. This chain joins TRBV7-9 and TRBJ1-2; TRBD1 might be the D (5 bases). CDR1 and CDR2 from the germline V gene are SEHNR and FQNEAQ (reference sequence). Trimming pared 4 bases from V and 4 bases from J, leaving 10 bases between. CDR3 length equals 13 residues. The CDR3 DNA is TGTGCCAGCAGCTCCCGACAGAGCTATGGCTACACCTTC. Residues: CASSSRQSYGYTF.

The V and J genes are TRBV28 and TRBJ2-2, with 8 bases identical to TRBD2. Losses at the gene ends were 0 bases for V and 2 bases for J; bases not matched to a gene: 5. Germline V gene lookup returns CDR1 MDHEN and CDR2 SYDVKM. The CDR3 has 17 residues. In nucleotides, the CDR3 is TGTGCCAGCAGTTTATGGTGGACTAGCCCTAACACCGGGGAGCTGTTTTTT. It codes for CASSLWWTSPNTGELFF.

The rearrangement links TRBV18 to TRBJ1-2; TRBD1 matches 9 bases. V shed 6 bases and J 2 bases; nucleotides not matched to a gene: 4. This CDR3 is built from 14 residues. Germline V gene sequence: CDR1 KGHSH, CDR2 LQKENI. The CDR3 is CASSMGQGNYGYTF. The CDR3 nucleotides are TGTGCCAGCTCGATGGGACAGGGAAACTATGGCTACACCTTC. Full variable domain (outside the CDR3, taken from reference TRBV18 and TRBJ1-2): NAGVMQNPRHLVRRRGQEARLRCSPMKGHSHVYWYRQLPEEGLKFMVYLQKENIIDESGMPKERFSAEFPKEGPSILRIQQVVRGDSAAYFCASSMGQGNYGYTFGSGTRLTVV.

The chain carries TRBV29-1 and TRBJ1-2; D unresolved. The CDR3 extends over 12 amino acids. Looked up from germline, CDR1 is SQVTM and CDR2 is ANQGSEA. Deletions cut 3 bases from V and 6 bases from J, with 11 bases between. In DNA form, the CDR3 reads TGCAGCGTTGATCCCGGTTTTAATGGCTACACCTTC. This encodes CSVDPGFNGYTF. Full variable domain (remainder filled in from reference TRBV29-1 and TRBJ1-2): SAVISQKPSRDICQRGTSLTIQCQVDSQVTMMFWYRQQPGQSLTLIATANQGSEATYESGFVIDKFPISRPNLTFSTLTVSNMSPEDSSIYLCSVDPGFNGYTFGSGTRLTVV.